A selection of T cell receptor beta chains follows, all from one sample in a study of T cell responses to AZD1222 COVID-19 vaccine. Profiling relied on immunoSEQ multiplex PCR, and the TCRdb table lists in-frame clones only, not all of them. The sample includes approximately 200,000 clones, approximately 93% of them seen just once. The starting material was peripheral blood, obtained 28 days after the second AZD1222 dose. The receptor set was obtained from an adult who received the AZD1222 COVID-19 vaccine. CDR3s include the opening cysteine and the closing phenylalanine or tryptophan. The D gene is left open where the match is weak. Rows give clone size only sometimes, using once, few, many, or a class for an expanded clone.

J gene: TRBJ1-1
D gene: NA
V gene: TRBV2
clone size: NA
CDR3 DNA: TGTGCCAGCAGGGAAAGAGTCACTGAAGCTTTCTTT
CDR3 protein: CASRERVTEAFF

J gene: TRBJ1-3
D gene: NA
V gene: TRBV9
clone size: NA
CDR3 DNA: TGTGCCAGCAGCATCAGGGACTCCACTGGAAACACCATATATTTT
CDR3 protein: CASSIRDSTGNTIYF

J gene: TRBJ1-1
D gene: TRBD1
V gene: TRBV6-5
clone size: once
CDR3 DNA: TGTGCCAGCAGTCTCGGACAGGGTGGCACTGAAGCTTTCTTT
CDR3 protein: CASSLGQGGTEAFF

J gene: TRBJ1-6
D gene: NA
V gene: TRBV2
clone size: NA
CDR3 DNA: TGTGCCAGCCGAAGGGACAATTCACCCCTCCACTTT
CDR3 protein: CASRRDNSPLHF

J gene: TRBJ1-2
D gene: NA
V gene: TRBV19
clone size: NA
CDR3 DNA: TGTGCCAGTAGTCCAGGAGGTGGACAGTATGGCTACACCTTC
CDR3 protein: CASSPGGGQYGYTF

J gene: TRBJ2-1
D gene: TRBD1
V gene: TRBV6-2/TRBV6-3
clone size: NA
CDR3 DNA: TGTGCCAGCAGTAGGCCAAGGGACAGGGGATCAAATGAGCAGTTCTTC
CDR3 protein: CASSRPRDRGSNEQFF

J gene: TRBJ1-2
D gene: NA
V gene: TRBV2
clone size: NA
CDR3 DNA: TGTGCCAGCAGTGGACCGGGCCCTAAGCTTGGCTACACCTTC
CDR3 protein: CASSGPGPKLGYTF

J gene: TRBJ1-6
D gene: NA
V gene: TRBV29-1
clone size: NA
CDR3 DNA: TGCAGCGTTCGTTGGGGGGATAATTCACCCCTCCACTTT
CDR3 protein: CSVRWGDNSPLHF

J gene: TRBJ1-1
D gene: NA
V gene: TRBV29-1
clone size: NA
CDR3 DNA: TGCAGCGTTCTGCAGAACACTGAAGCTTTCTTT
CDR3 protein: CSVLQNTEAFF

J gene: TRBJ1-2
D gene: NA
V gene: TRBV3-1/TRBV3-2
clone size: NA
CDR3 DNA: TGTGCCAGCAGCCAAGAGGGGGGCTACACCTTC
CDR3 protein: CASSQEGGYTF

J gene: TRBJ2-3
D gene: NA
V gene: TRBV6-2/TRBV6-3
clone size: NA
CDR3 DNA: TGTGCCAGCAGTTACTGGGAAGCTAGCACAGATACGCAGTATTTT
CDR3 protein: CASSYWEASTDTQYF

J gene: TRBJ1-6
D gene: NA
V gene: TRBV3-1/TRBV3-2
clone size: NA
CDR3 DNA: TGTGCCAGCAGCCTGAGACCCTCACCCCTCCACTTT
CDR3 protein: CASSLRPSPLHF

J gene: TRBJ1-1
D gene: NA
V gene: TRBV6-5
clone size: NA
CDR3 DNA: TGTGCCAGCAGTTACGGGGGAGGGGTTGAGAACACTGAAGCTTTCTTT
CDR3 protein: CASSYGGGVENTEAFF

J gene: TRBJ1-2
D gene: NA
V gene: TRBV7-9
clone size: NA
CDR3 DNA: TGTGCCAGCAGCTTAGTGGTCGGGACTGCAGCTAACTATGGCTACACCTTC
CDR3 protein: CASSLVVGTAANYGYTF

J gene: TRBJ1-6
D gene: NA
V gene: TRBV5-6
clone size: NA
CDR3 DNA: TGTGCCAGCAGCTTTAGAAGGGGAGAATCCTATAATTCACCCCTCCACTTT
CDR3 protein: CASSFRRGESYNSPLHF

J gene: TRBJ2-3
D gene: NA
V gene: TRBV6-1
clone size: NA
CDR3 DNA: TGTGCCAGCAGTGACGTAGGCCCCACGCAGTATTTT
CDR3 protein: CASSDVGPTQYF

J gene: TRBJ2-4
D gene: NA
V gene: TRBV30
clone size: NA
CDR3 DNA: TGTGCCTTCAGGGACCTAGCCAAAAACATTCAGTACTTC
CDR3 protein: CAFRDLAKNIQYF

J gene: TRBJ1-3
D gene: NA
V gene: TRBV7-8
clone size: NA
CDR3 DNA: TGTGCCAGCAGTTCTGTGCTAGGGTACACCATATATTTT
CDR3 protein: CASSSVLGYTIYF

J gene: TRBJ1-4
D gene: NA
V gene: TRBV29-1
clone size: NA
CDR3 DNA: TGCAGCGTTGAGACATCTAGGGTGGCTGAAAAACTGTTTTTT
CDR3 protein: CSVETSRVAEKLFF

J gene: TRBJ1-6
D gene: NA
V gene: TRBV6-4
clone size: NA
CDR3 DNA: TGTGCCAGCAGCCTTCGGGACACCGGTAATTCACCCCTCCACTTT
CDR3 protein: CASSLRDTGNSPLHF

J gene: TRBJ2-5
D gene: TRBD1
V gene: TRBV7-6
clone size: NA
CDR3 DNA: TGTGCCAGCAGCCCCCCAGGACAGGCAGCGCAAGAGACCCAGTACTTC
CDR3 protein: CASSPPGQAAQETQYF

J gene: TRBJ1-1
D gene: NA
V gene: TRBV7-2
clone size: NA
CDR3 DNA: TGTGCCAGCAGCTTCGACAGTAACACTGAAGCTTTCTTT
CDR3 protein: CASSFDSNTEAFF

J gene: TRBJ1-2
D gene: NA
V gene: TRBV5-4
clone size: NA
CDR3 DNA: TGTGCCAGCAGCTCCGACGGAAACTATGGCTACACCTTC
CDR3 protein: CASSSDGNYGYTF

J gene: TRBJ1-1
D gene: NA
V gene: TRBV6-5
clone size: NA
CDR3 DNA: TGTGCCAGCAGTTACCGGGGCGGTAAAACGGGGGCTTTCTTT
CDR3 protein: CASSYRGGKTGAFF

J gene: TRBJ2-5
D gene: NA
V gene: TRBV3-1/TRBV3-2
clone size: NA
CDR3 DNA: TGTGCCAGCAGCCAGGGTGGATTGTCGGGGACCCAGTACTTC
CDR3 protein: CASSQGGLSGTQYF

J gene: TRBJ1-5
D gene: NA
V gene: TRBV7-6
clone size: few
CDR3 DNA: TGTGCCAGCAGCTTAGGGGGCGACAGACGCAATCAGCCCCAGCATTTT
CDR3 protein: CASSLGGDRRNQPQHF